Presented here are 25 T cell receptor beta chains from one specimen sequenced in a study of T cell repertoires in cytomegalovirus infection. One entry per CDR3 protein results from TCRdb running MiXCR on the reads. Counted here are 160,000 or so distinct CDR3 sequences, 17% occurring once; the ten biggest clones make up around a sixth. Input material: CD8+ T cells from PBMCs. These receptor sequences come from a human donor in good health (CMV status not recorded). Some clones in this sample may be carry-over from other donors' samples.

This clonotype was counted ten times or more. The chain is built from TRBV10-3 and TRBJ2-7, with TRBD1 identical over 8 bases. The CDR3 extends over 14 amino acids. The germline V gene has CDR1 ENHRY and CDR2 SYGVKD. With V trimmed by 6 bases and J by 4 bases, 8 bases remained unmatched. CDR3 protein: CAISETGATYEQYF. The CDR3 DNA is TGTGCCATCAGCGAGACAGGGGCCACTTACGAGCAGTACTTC.

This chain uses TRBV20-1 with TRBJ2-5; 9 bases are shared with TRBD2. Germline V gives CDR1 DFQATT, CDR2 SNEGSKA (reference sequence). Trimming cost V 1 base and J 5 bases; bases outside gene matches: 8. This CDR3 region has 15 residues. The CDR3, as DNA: TGCAGTGCTAGAGGGCCGGCGGGAGGGCCGGAGACCCAGTACTTC. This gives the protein CSARGPAGGPETQYF.

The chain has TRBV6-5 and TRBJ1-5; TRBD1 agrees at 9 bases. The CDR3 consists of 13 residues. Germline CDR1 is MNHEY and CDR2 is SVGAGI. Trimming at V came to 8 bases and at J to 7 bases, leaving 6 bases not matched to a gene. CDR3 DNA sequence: TGTGCCAGCGCCGAACAGGGGGCGCAGCCCCAGCATTTT. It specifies CASAEQGAQPQHF.

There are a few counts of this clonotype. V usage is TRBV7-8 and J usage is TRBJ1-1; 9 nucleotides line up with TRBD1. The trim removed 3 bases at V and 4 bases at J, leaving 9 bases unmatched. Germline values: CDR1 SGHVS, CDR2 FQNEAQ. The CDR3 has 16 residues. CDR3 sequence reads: CASSLGYRGRGTEAFF. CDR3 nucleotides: TGTGCCAGCAGCTTGGGTTACAGGGGGCGCGGCACTGAAGCTTTCTTT.

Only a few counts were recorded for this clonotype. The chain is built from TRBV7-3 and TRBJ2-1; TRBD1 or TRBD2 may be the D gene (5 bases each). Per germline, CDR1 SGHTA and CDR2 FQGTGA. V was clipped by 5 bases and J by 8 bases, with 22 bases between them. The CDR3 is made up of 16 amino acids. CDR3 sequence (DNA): TGTGCCAGCAGCGAATCCGGGACCCTTCTTGCCCATGAGCAGTTCTTC. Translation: CASSESGTLLAHEQFF. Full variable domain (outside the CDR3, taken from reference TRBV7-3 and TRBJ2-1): GAGVSQTPSNKVTEKGKYVELRCDPISGHTALYWYRQSLGQGPEFLIYFQGTGAADDSGLPNDRFFAVRPEGSVSTLKIQRTERGDSAVYLCASSESGTLLAHEQFFGPGTRLTVL.

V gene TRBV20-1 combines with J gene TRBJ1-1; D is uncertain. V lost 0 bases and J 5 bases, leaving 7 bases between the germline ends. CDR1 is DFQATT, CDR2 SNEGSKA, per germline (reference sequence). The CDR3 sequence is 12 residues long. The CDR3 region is CSARDMGTEAFF. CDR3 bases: TGCAGTGCTAGAGATATGGGGACTGAAGCTTTCTTT.

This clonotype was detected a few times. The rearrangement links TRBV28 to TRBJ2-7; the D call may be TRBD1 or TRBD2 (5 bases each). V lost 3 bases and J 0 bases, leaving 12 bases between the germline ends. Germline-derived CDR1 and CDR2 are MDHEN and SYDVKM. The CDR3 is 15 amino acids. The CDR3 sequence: CASSFTGTSSYEQYF. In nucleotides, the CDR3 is TGTGCCAGCAGTTTCACCGGGACCAGCTCCTACGAGCAGTACTTC. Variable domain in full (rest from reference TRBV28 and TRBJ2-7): DVKVTQSSRYLVKRTGEKVFLECVQDMDHENMFWYRQDPGLGLRLIYFSYDVKMKEKGDIPEGYSVSREKKERFSLILESASTNQTSMYLCASSFTGTSSYEQYFGPGTRLTVT.

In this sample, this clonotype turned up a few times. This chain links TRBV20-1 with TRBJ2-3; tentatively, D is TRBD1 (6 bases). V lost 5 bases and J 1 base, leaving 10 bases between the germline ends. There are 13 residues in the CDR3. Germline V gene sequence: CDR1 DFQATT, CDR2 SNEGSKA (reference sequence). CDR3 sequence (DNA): TGCAGTGCTGACCAGGGGCGCACAGATACGCAGTATTTT. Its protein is CSADQGRTDTQYF.

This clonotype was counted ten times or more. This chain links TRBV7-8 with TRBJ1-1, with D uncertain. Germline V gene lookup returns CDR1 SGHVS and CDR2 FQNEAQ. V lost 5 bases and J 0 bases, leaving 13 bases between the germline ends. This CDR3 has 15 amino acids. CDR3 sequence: CASSTPGGMNTEAFF. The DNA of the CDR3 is TGTGCCAGCAGCACTCCGGGCGGGATGAACACTGAAGCTTTCTTT.

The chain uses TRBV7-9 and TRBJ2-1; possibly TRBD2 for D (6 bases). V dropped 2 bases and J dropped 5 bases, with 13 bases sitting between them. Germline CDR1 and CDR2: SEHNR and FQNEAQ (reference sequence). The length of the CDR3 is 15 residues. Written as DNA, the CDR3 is TGTGCCAGCAGCTTATCCGGGAGTGGGGACAATGAGCAGTTCTTC. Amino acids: CASSLSGSGDNEQFF.

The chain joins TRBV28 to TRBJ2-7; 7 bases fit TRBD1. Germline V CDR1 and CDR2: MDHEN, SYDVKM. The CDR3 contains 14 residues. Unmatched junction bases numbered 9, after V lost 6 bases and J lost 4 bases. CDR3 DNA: TGTGCCAGCAGGGGACAGTCCGGAATTTACGAGCAGTACTTC. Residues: CASRGQSGIYEQYF.

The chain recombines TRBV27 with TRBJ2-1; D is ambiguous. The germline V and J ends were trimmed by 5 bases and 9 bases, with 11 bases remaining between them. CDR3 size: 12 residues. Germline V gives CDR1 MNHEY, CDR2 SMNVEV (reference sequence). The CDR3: CASSIFGTEQFF. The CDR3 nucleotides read TGTGCCAGCAGTATATTTGGTACTGAGCAGTTCTTC.

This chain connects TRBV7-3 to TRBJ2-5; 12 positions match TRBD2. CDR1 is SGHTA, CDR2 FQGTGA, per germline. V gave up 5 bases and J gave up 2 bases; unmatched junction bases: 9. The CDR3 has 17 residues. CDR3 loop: CASSPGLAGPEQETQYF. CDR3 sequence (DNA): TGTGCCAGCAGCCCAGGACTAGCGGGGCCCGAACAAGAGACCCAGTACTTC. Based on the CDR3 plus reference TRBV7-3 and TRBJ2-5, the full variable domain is GAGVSQTPSNKVTEKGKYVELRCDPISGHTALYWYRQSLGQGPEFLIYFQGTGAADDSGLPNDRFFAVRPEGSVSTLKIQRTERGDSAVYLCASSPGLAGPEQETQYFGPGTRLLVL.

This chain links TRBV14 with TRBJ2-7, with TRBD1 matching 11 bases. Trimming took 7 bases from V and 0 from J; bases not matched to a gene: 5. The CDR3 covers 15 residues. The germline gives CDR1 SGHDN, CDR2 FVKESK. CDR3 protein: CASTVGQGASYEQYF. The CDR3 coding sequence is TGTGCCAGCACCGTAGGACAGGGGGCCTCCTACGAGCAGTACTTC.

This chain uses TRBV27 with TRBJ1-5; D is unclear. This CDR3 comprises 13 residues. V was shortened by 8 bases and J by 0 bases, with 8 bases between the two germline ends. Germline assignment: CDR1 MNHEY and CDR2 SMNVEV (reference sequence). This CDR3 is CASGEYSNQPQHF. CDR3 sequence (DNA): TGTGCCAGCGGGGAGTATAGCAATCAGCCCCAGCATTTT.

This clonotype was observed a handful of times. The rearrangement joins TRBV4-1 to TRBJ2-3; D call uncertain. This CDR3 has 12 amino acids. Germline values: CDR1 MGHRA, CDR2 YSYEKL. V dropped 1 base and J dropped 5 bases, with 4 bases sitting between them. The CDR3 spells CASSQGGDTQYF. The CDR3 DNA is TGCGCCAGCAGCCAAGGTGGAGATACGCAGTATTTT.

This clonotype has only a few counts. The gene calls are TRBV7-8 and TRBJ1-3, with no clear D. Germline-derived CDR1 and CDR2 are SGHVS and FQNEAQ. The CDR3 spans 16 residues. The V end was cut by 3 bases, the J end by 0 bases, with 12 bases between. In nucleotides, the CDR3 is TGTGCCAGCAGCTTCCCCCCCCAGAGCTCTGGAAACACCATATATTTT. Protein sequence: CASSFPPQSSGNTIYF.

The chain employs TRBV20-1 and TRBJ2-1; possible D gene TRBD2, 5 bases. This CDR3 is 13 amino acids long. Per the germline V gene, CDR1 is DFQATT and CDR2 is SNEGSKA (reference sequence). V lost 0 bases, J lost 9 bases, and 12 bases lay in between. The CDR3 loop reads CSARDFREGEQFF. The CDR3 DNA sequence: TGCAGTGCTAGAGATTTCCGGGAAGGTGAGCAGTTCTTC.

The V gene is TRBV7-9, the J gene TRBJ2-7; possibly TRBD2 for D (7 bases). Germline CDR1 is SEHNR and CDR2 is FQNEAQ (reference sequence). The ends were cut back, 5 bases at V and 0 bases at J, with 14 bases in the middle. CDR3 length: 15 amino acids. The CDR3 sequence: CASSPRGASSYEQYF. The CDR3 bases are TGTGCCAGCAGCCCTCGGGGGGCGAGCTCCTACGAGCAGTACTTC.

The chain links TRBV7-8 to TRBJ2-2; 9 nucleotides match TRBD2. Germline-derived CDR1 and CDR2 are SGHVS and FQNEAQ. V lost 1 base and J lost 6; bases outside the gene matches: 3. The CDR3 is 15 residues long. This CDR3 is CASSLVTSGSGELFF. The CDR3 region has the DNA TGTGCCAGCAGCTTAGTAACTAGCGGGTCCGGGGAGCTGTTTTTT.

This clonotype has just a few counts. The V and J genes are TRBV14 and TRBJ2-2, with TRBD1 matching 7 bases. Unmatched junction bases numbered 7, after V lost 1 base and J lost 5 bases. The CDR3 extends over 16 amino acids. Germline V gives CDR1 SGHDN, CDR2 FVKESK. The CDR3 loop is CASSQVRTGRTGELFF. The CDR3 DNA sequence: TGTGCCAGCAGCCAAGTACGGACAGGACGGACCGGGGAGCTGTTTTTT.

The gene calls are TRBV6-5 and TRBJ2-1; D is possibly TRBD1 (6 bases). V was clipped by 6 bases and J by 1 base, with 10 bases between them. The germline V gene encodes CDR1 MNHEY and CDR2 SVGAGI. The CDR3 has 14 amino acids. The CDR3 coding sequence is TGTGCCAGCAGCCGACAGGCTTCCTACAATGAGCAGTTCTTC. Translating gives CASSRQASYNEQFF.

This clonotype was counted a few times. CDR3 in DNA: TGTGCCAGCAGCTTGGTAAGGTCCGGGGAGACCCAGTACTTC. This translates into CASSLVRSGETQYF. V is TRBV5-6 and J is TRBJ2-5; D remains unclear. The CDR3 has 14 amino acids. Germline CDR1 and CDR2: SGHDT and YYEEEE. Trimming pared 0 bases from V and 5 bases from J, leaving 11 bases between.

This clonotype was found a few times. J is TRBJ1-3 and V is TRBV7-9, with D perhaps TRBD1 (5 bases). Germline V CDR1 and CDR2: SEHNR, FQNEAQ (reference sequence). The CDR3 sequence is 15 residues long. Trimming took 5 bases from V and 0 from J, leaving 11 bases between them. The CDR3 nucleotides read TGTGCCAGCAGCCGAGCGGGGGACTCTGGAAACACCATATATTTT. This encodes CASSRAGDSGNTIYF.

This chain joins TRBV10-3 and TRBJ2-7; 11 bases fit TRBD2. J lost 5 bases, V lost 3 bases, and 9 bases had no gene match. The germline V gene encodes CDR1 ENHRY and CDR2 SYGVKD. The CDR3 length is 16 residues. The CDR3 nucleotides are TGTGCCATCAGTGACCTTCAACTAGCGGGAGTCCACGAGCAGTACTTC. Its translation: CAISDLQLAGVHEQYF.